The 26 T cell receptor beta chains below all came from one sample that was sequenced in a study of T cells after yellow fever vaccination. Each CDR3 protein gets one entry after TCRdb re-called the 5' RACE reads with MiXCR. The table records 620,000 or so distinct CDR3 sequences, approximately 13% of them present only once. Material: PBMCs, obtained on the day of the yellow fever booster vaccination. These TCRs come from a man aged 25-45 years who received the YFV17D yellow fever vaccine.

The chain combines TRBV19 with TRBJ1-1; no clear D gene. CDR3 size: 14 residues. The germline V gene encodes CDR1 LNHDA and CDR2 SQIVND (reference sequence). The V gene lost 7 bases and the J gene lost 3 bases, with 15 bases spanning the gap. The CDR3 region is CASNSAGMDTEAFF. As DNA, the CDR3 is TGTGCCAGTAATTCCGCGGGTATGGACACTGAAGCTTTCTTT. Full variable domain (remainder filled in from reference TRBV19 and TRBJ1-1): DGGITQSPKYLFRKEGQNVTLSCEQNLNHDAMYWYRQDPGQGLRLIYYSQIVNDFQKGDIAEGYSVSREKKESFPLTVTSAQKNPTAFYLCASNSAGMDTEAFFGQGTRLTVV.

This clonotype showed up just a few times. The CDR3 spells CSARDLDRSTDTQYF. Here the CDR3 DNA reads TGCAGTGCTAGAGATCTTGACCGAAGCACAGATACGCAGTATTTT. This sequence joins TRBV20-1 and TRBJ2-3; unclear D gene. There are 15 residues in the CDR3. Trimming pared 0 bases from V and 0 bases from J, leaving 10 bases between. Germline-derived CDR1 and CDR2 are DFQATT and SNEGSKA (reference sequence).

CDR3 bases: TGTGCCAGCAGCTCCTTAGCGGGAGGGCAGGGAGATACGCAGTATTTT. It specifies CASSSLAGGQGDTQYF. V and J are TRBV11-2 and TRBJ2-3; 11 bases match TRBD2. The CDR3 has 16 residues. V shed 4 bases, J shed 5 bases, and the junction held 8 bases outside the gene matches. Germline-derived CDR1 and CDR2 are SGHAT and FQNNGV.

This clonotype occurred a few times. V and J are TRBV4-3 and TRBJ2-7, with D possibly being TRBD2 (7 bases). The germline V gene has CDR1 LGHNA and CDR2 YSLEER. The CDR3 length is 18 residues. V lost 0 bases and J 4 bases, leaving 22 bases between the germline ends. CDR3 DNA: TGCGCCAGCAGCCAAGATCGAACAGGGCGCGGGAGAGGTTACGAGCAGTACTTC. Translated, it gives CASSQDRTGRGRGYEQYF.

The V and J genes are TRBV7-9 and TRBJ1-4; no clear D. CDR3 size: 14 residues. Germline lookup yields CDR1 SEHNR and CDR2 FQNEAQ (reference sequence). V lost 4 bases and J lost 0, with 6 bases in between. CDR3 sequence: CASSSQATNEKLFF. CDR3 coding DNA: TGTGCCAGCAGCTCACAAGCAACTAATGAAAAACTGTTTTTT.

This chain connects TRBV15 to TRBJ2-6; perhaps TRBD1 as D (6 bases). CDR1 LNHNV and CDR2 YYDKDF come from the germline V gene (reference sequence). This CDR3 contains 18 residues. Trimming stripped 8 bases from V and 0 bases from J, with 20 bases between. The CDR3 region is CATGSLTGLTSGANVLTF. The CDR3 DNA reads as TGTGCCACCGGCTCCTTGACAGGCCTAACCTCTGGGGCCAACGTCCTGACTTTC. The complete variable domain, with remaining parts taken from reference TRBV15 and TRBJ2-6, reads DAMVIQNPRYQVTQFGKPVTLSCSQTLNHNVMYWYQQKSSQAPKLLFHYYDKDFNNEADTPDNFQSRRPNTSFCFLDIRSPGLGDTAMYLCATGSLTGLTSGANVLTFGAGSRLTVL.

This clonotype was seen once. This chain joins TRBV5-1 and TRBJ2-5; weak D call: TRBD1 (6 bases). V was clipped by 0 bases and J by 6 bases, with 9 bases between them. The germline CDR1 and CDR2 sequences are SGHRS and YFSETQ. This CDR3 contains 13 residues. CDR3 in amino acids: CASSLETGKTQYF. Here the CDR3 DNA reads TGCGCCAGCAGCTTGGAGACAGGAAAGACCCAGTACTTC.

The chain uses TRBV4-3 and TRBJ2-5; 7 bases map to TRBD1. The CDR3 consists of 14 residues. The ends lost 1 base at V and 4 bases at J; junction bases unmatched: 3. Germline V gene data show CDR1 as LGHNA and CDR2 as YSLEER. The CDR3, as DNA: TGCGCCAGCAGCCAAGCCAGGGGGAGAGAGACCCAGTACTTC. Translated, it gives CASSQARGRETQYF.

The CDR3 sequence is CSARTGWNQPQHF. CDR3 coding DNA: TGCAGCGCCCGGACAGGTTGGAATCAGCCCCAGCATTTT. This sequence joins TRBV29-1 and TRBJ1-5; 7 positions agree with TRBD1. The J segment lost 4 bases and the V segment lost 7 bases, leaving 7 bases of the junction unmatched. The V gene's germline CDR1 is SQVTM and CDR2 ANQGSEA. This CDR3 region has 13 residues.

By share of the sample, this clonotype is medium-sized (0.01 to 0.1%). This sequence joins TRBV2 and TRBJ2-7; D assignment may be TRBD1 or TRBD2 (6 bases each). CDR1 SNHLY and CDR2 FYNNEI come from the germline V gene. Trimming stripped 6 bases from V and 2 bases from J, with 17 bases between. This CDR3 comprises 15 residues. The CDR3 region is CASRSREPGAYEQYF. The CDR3 DNA reads as TGTGCCAGCAGATCCCGGGAGCCAGGGGCCTACGAGCAGTACTTC. The entire variable domain, with the rest obtained from reference TRBV2 and TRBJ2-7, is as follows: EPEVTQTPSHQVTQMGQEVILRCVPISNHLYFYWYRQILGQKVEFLVSFYNNEISEKSEIFDDQFSVERPDGSNFTLKIRSTKLEDSAMYFCASRSREPGAYEQYFGPGTRLTVT.

This clonotype was recorded at least ten times. J is TRBJ2-7 and V is TRBV12-3 or TRBV12-4, with 8 bases identical to TRBD2. This CDR3 has 15 amino acids. The V segment lost 5 bases and the J segment 4 bases; nucleotides outside the gene matches: 10. The chain's CDR3 is CASSPQGLESYEQYF. In DNA, the CDR3 is TGTGCCAGCAGTCCACAGGGACTAGAAAGTTACGAGCAGTACTTC.

J is TRBJ2-3 and V is TRBV4-3; 10 positions agree with TRBD1. Per the germline V gene, CDR1 is LGHNA and CDR2 is YSLEER. The CDR3 length is 16 residues. The J segment lost 3 bases and the V segment lost 4 bases, leaving 7 bases of the junction unmatched. The CDR3 sequence: CASSRDRDRGTDTQYF. CDR3 nucleotide sequence: TGCGCCAGCAGCCGGGACCGGGACAGGGGTACAGATACGCAGTATTTT.

This clonotype was seen more than once but under ten times. The gene calls are TRBV14 and TRBJ2-7, with TRBD2 matching over 10 bases. Trimming cost V 1 base and J 0 bases; bases outside gene matches: 15. The length of the CDR3 is 20 residues. Germline CDR1 SGHDN, CDR2 FVKESK. The CDR3 DNA is TGTGCCAGCAGCCAAGGCCCAGGACTAGCGGCCGGGCCACCCTCCTACGAGCAGTACTTC. As protein: CASSQGPGLAAGPPSYEQYF. Drawing the rest from reference TRBV14 and TRBJ2-7, the complete variable domain is EAGVTQFPSHSVIEKGQTVTLRCDPISGHDNLYWYRRVMGKEIKFLLHFVKESKQDESGMPNNRFLAERTGGTYSTLKVQPAELEDSGVYFCASSQGPGLAAGPPSYEQYFGPGTRLTVT.

This clonotype occurred many times. This CDR3 is CASKPRGSGSNNEQFF. The CDR3, as DNA: TGTGCCAGCAAACCCCGGGGAAGCGGGAGTAACAATGAGCAGTTCTTC. The rearrangement joins TRBV6-5 to TRBJ2-1; 8 positions agree with TRBD2. Trimming at V came to 7 bases and at J to 5 bases, leaving 13 bases not matched to a gene. CDR1 and CDR2 from the germline V gene are MNHEY and SVGAGI. CDR3 length: 16 amino acids.

This clonotype was observed a handful of times. This chain uses TRBV20-1 with TRBJ2-2; D may match TRBD1 or TRBD2 (5 bases each). The length of the CDR3 is 14 residues. From germline, CDR1 is DFQATT and CDR2 SNEGSKA (reference sequence). Trimming shortened V by 3 bases and J by 7 bases, and 15 bases separated the two germline ends. The CDR3 sequence is CSARAYVGVGELFF. For the CDR3, the DNA is TGCAGTGCTAGGGCCTATGTGGGGGTCGGGGAGCTGTTTTTT.

The chain carries TRBV9 and TRBJ2-1; 8 nucleotides line up with TRBD2. Germline V gene lookup returns CDR1 SGDLS and CDR2 YYNGEE. V gave up 0 bases and J gave up 5 bases; unmatched junction bases: 10. The CDR3 consists of 17 residues. CDR3 region: CASSVVSREGGHNEQFF. The CDR3 coding sequence is TGTGCCAGCAGCGTAGTATCTCGGGAGGGTGGGCACAATGAGCAGTTCTTC. Full variable domain (remainder filled in from reference TRBV9 and TRBJ2-1): DSGVTQTPKHLITATGQRVTLRCSPRSGDLSVYWYQQSLDQGLQFLIQYYNGEERAKGNILERFSAQQFPDLHSELNLSSLELGDSALYFCASSVVSREGGHNEQFFGPGTRLTVL.

The rearrangement joins TRBV29-1 to TRBJ2-2, with a possible D match to TRBD2 (6 bases). Trimming left V 2 bases short and J 6 bases short, with 16 bases between. This CDR3 is 15 amino acids long. Germline lookup yields CDR1 SQVTM and CDR2 ANQGSEA. The CDR3 spells CSVERPGRKAGELFF. The DNA of the CDR3 is TGCAGCGTTGAAAGGCCGGGGAGGAAAGCCGGGGAGCTGTTTTTT.

There are a few counts of this clonotype. The chain uses TRBV19 and TRBJ1-6, with TRBD1 matching 10 bases. This CDR3 comprises 15 residues. The J segment lost 9 bases and the V segment lost 3 bases, leaving 5 bases of the junction unmatched. Germline CDR1 LNHDA, CDR2 SQIVND (reference sequence). CDR3 sequence (DNA): TGTGCCAGTAGTATTCCGGGACAGGGGATTTCACCCCTCCACTTT. Translation gives CASSIPGQGISPLHF.

The chain couples TRBV6-5 to TRBJ2-3, with D uncertain. The CDR3 covers 12 residues. Germline V gene sequence: CDR1 MNHEY, CDR2 SVGAGI. The V end was cut by 6 bases, the J end by 0 bases, with 4 bases between. For the CDR3, the DNA is TGTGCCAGCAGAGCAAGCACAGATACGCAGTATTTT. This translates into CASRASTDTQYF.

This chain joins TRBV28 and TRBJ1-1; D gene ambiguous. The CDR3 contains 15 residues. V lost 6 bases, J lost 0 bases, and 14 bases lay in between. From germline, CDR1 is MDHEN and CDR2 SYDVKM. CDR3 residues: CASRLTGRMNTEAFF. In nucleotides, the CDR3 is TGTGCCAGCAGACTTACTGGGCGAATGAACACTGAAGCTTTCTTT.

This clonotype occurred a few times. CDR3: CASSPWVTAQPQHF. CDR3 sequence (DNA): TGTGCCAGCTCACCATGGGTGACAGCTCAGCCCCAGCATTTT. The rearrangement links TRBV18 to TRBJ1-5; perhaps TRBD1 as D (5 bases). Germline lookup yields CDR1 KGHSH and CDR2 LQKENI. The CDR3 is made up of 14 amino acids. Deletions cut 2 bases from V and 6 bases from J, with 11 bases between.

This clonotype has a handful of counts. The rearrangement links TRBV2 to TRBJ1-1; D ambiguous. Looked up from germline, CDR1 is SNHLY and CDR2 is FYNNEI. Trimming removed 10 bases at V and 6 bases at J, with 21 bases between. This CDR3 is built from 14 residues. The CDR3 nucleotides are TGTGCCACCCAGGATACTATCCTCATCCCTGAAGCTTTCTTT. Its translation is CATQDTILIPEAFF.

The chain links TRBV12-3 or TRBV12-4 to TRBJ2-5; no clear D gene. This CDR3 has 17 residues. V lost 5 bases and J lost 5, with 24 bases in between. Here the CDR3 reads CASSPPSWVFAVETQYF. In DNA, the CDR3 is TGTGCCAGCAGTCCACCCTCGTGGGTCTTCGCGGTCGAGACCCAGTACTTC.

Here the CDR3 reads CASSRPGLAVYNEQFF. The CDR3 nucleotides are TGTGCCAGCAGCCGACCAGGGCTAGCGGTCTACAATGAGCAGTTCTTC. The chain combines TRBV6-2 or TRBV6-3 with TRBJ2-1; 7 nucleotides agree with TRBD2. The CDR3 is 16 amino acids. Losses at the gene ends were 6 bases for V and 3 bases for J; bases not matched to a gene: 11. CDR1 and CDR2 from the germline V gene are MNHEY and SVGEGT.

The chain carries TRBV5-1 and TRBJ2-1; D might be TRBD1 or TRBD2, each matching 6 bases. The germline V and J ends were trimmed by 4 bases and 5 bases, with 19 bases remaining between them. Germline CDR1 is SGHRS and CDR2 is YFSETQ. The CDR3 runs 16 residues. The CDR3 is CASSGRGDPRDNEQFF. In DNA, the CDR3 is TGCGCCAGCAGCGGTAGGGGGGACCCGAGGGACAATGAGCAGTTCTTC.

This clonotype was detected many times. The chain couples TRBV29-1 to TRBJ2-2, with a tentative D call TRBD1 (5 bases). Germline loops: CDR1 SQVTM, CDR2 ANQGSEA. Trimming left V 7 bases short and J 8 bases short, with 17 bases between. The length of the CDR3 is 13 residues. The CDR3 reads CSGRGQGLGELFF. In nucleotides, the CDR3 is TGCAGCGGAAGGGGTCAGGGCCTTGGGGAGCTGTTTTTT.